This T cell receptor (beta chain) was captured in a study of OX40 agonist ivuxolimab in advanced cancers. Study-wide results and caveats: Partial responders treated at 0.1-3.0 mg/kg exhibited clonal expansion among the lowest measured.

Collection of blood occurred at baseline, at cycle 4 day 1, and at cycle 7 day 1. About this clone itself: Antigen: not known.

The method was immunoSEQ multiplex PCR; TCRdb's version includes in-frame clones alone and lacks a portion of them. The sample yields 50,000 to 70,000 clones, around four fifths seen once. V trimming: 3 bases; J trimming: 9 bases; junction bases outside the gene matches: 10. The CDR3 length is 16 residues. Per germline, CDR1 KGHSH and CDR2 LQKENI. The chain uses TRBV18 and TRBJ2-1; 11 bases fit TRBD2. Specimen: CD4+ or CD8+ T cells sorted from blood, collected in a trial of the OX40 agonist ivuxolimab. This sequence originates from an adult with an advanced solid tumor such as melanoma, head and neck, liver or kidney cancer. The CDR3 is CASSPLAGGSEVEQFF. CDR3 sequence (DNA): TGTGCCAGCTCACCTTTAGCGGGAGGGTCAGAGGTTGAGCAGTTCTTC.